The source of this T cell receptor beta chain is a study of blood T cell repertoires in COVID-19. Study-level background: Some COVID-19 samples were acute and others convalescent; all came from the United States, Italy and Spain. T cells, B-cell-depleted T cells, or PBMCs provided the cDNA or gDNA that served as material.

Germline V gives CDR1 MNHEY, CDR2 SMNVEV (reference sequence). V was pared by 3 bases and J by 5 bases, with 17 bases between. The length of the CDR3 is 15 residues. In the authors' methods: How many nucleated cells were present was estimated from reference gene primer amplification. This table comes from immunoSEQ multiplex PCR, and its TCRdb copy is limited to in-frame clones, with some not included. V and J calls and clone size come straight from that table; D and trimming were deduced from the DNA. The profile shows approximately 200,000 clones, approximately 81% of them singletons. The sequence was collected from a man aged 45 to 65 who had recovered from COVID-19. The chain carries TRBV27 and TRBJ2-7; D ambiguous. Specimen: peripheral blood. The CDR3 DNA is TGTGCCAGCAGTTTCCGGTCAGGATCTTTGGACGAGCAGTACTTC. This translates into CASSFRSGSLDEQYF.